The 16 T cell receptor beta chains reported below all come from one sample, sequenced in a study of cytomegalovirus exposure and HLA in healthy donors (dated by TCRdb to 2016 to 2017). Libraries were prepared through the immunoSEQ multiplex PCR assay. For the multiplex PCR, a mixture combining 60 forward primers for TCR Vbeta segments and 13 reverse primers for TCR Jbeta segments was used. TCRdb obtained this table from immuneACCESS and retained in-frame rearrangements with V and J assigned. These tables miss some clones; where compared with another copy, unresolved V genes account for less than half of the shortfall, and the remainder is unexplained. The sample includes 150,000 to 200,000 clones, with approximately 82% observed a single time. Roughly 2% of the sample comes from the top ten. The source material was PBMCs. All receptors derive from a woman aged 18 to 35 in good health and CMV-seropositive.

This chain links TRBV7-2 with TRBJ1-1; 7 nucleotides match TRBD1. V lost 5 bases and J lost 2; bases outside the gene matches: 5. The CDR3 runs 14 residues. Germline CDR1 and CDR2: SGHTA and FQGNSA. This chain's CDR3 is CASSNDRVNTEAFF. Here the CDR3 DNA reads TGTGCCAGCAGCAACGACAGGGTCAACACTGAAGCTTTCTTT.

The chain links TRBV10-2 to TRBJ2-7; D remains ambiguous. In germline, CDR1 is WSHSY, CDR2 SAAADI. This CDR3 is built from 17 residues. V was trimmed by 0 bases and J by 1 base, leaving 16 bases between them. CDR3 nucleotides: TGCGCCAGCAGTGAGTCGGCTAGGAGACCCAAATCCTACGAGCAGTACTTC. It encodes CASSESARRPKSYEQYF.

This chain links TRBV4-2 with TRBJ2-7; TRBD2 agrees at 8 bases. The J segment lost 7 bases and the V segment lost 1 base, leaving 12 bases of the junction unmatched. The CDR3 sequence is 16 residues long. Germline V gives CDR1 LGHNA, CDR2 YNFKEQ. The CDR3, as DNA: TGTGCCAGCAGCCAAGGGGGAGGAAGCGGGGGAGAAGAGCAGTACTTC. This sequence encodes CASSQGGGSGGEEQYF.

This clone was seen only once. The rearrangement links TRBV2 to TRBJ2-1; 12 nucleotides agree with TRBD2. CDR3 length: 15 residues. From germline, CDR1 is SNHLY and CDR2 FYNNEI. V was clipped by 7 bases and J by 9 bases; unmatched bases: 10. CDR3 coding DNA: TGTGCCAGCAACACCCTAGCGGGGGGGTACGGTGAGCAGTTCTTC. This gives the protein CASNTLAGGYGEQFF.

The V and J genes are TRBV11-3 and TRBJ2-3; 12 bases are a match to TRBD2. CDR3 length: 16 amino acids. The trim removed 1 base at V and 3 bases at J, leaving 2 bases unmatched. The V gene's germline CDR1 is SGHNT and CDR2 YENEEA. The CDR3 region is CASSLGLAGATDTQYF. The DNA of the CDR3 is TGTGCCAGCAGCTTAGGACTAGCGGGGGCAACAGATACGCAGTATTTT.

The rearrangement joins TRBV28 to TRBJ2-2; no clear D. Germline V gene lookup returns CDR1 MDHEN and CDR2 SYDVKM. The V and J ends lost 3 bases and 4 bases respectively, with 9 bases between them. The CDR3 length is 14 residues. CDR3 loop: CASSFGFFTGELFF. The CDR3 DNA reads TGTGCCAGCAGTTTTGGCTTCTTCACCGGGGAGCTGTTTTTT.

The chain recombines TRBV2 with TRBJ2-1; D possibly corresponds to TRBD1 (6 bases). Germline V gene lookup returns CDR1 SNHLY and CDR2 FYNNEI. Trimming shortened V by 5 bases and J by 12 bases, and 14 bases separated the two germline ends. CDR3 size: 12 residues. The CDR3 bases are TGTGCCAGCAGTTACTTACAGGGACGGCAGTTCTTC. Translation: CASSYLQGRQFF.

The V gene is TRBV7-2, the J gene TRBJ2-3; D not certain. The CDR3 covers 14 residues. Per the germline V gene, CDR1 is SGHTA and CDR2 is FQGNSA. Deletions cut 5 bases from V and 0 bases from J, with 9 bases between. CDR3 loop: CASSTQHSTDTQYF. In DNA form, the CDR3 reads TGTGCCAGCAGCACACAACATAGCACAGATACGCAGTATTTT.

This clone was observed a single time. V gene TRBV9 combines with J gene TRBJ2-5, with D perhaps matching TRBD1 (7 bases). The length of the CDR3 is 16 residues. CDR1 and CDR2 (germline): SGDLS, YYNGEE. The V and J ends lost 4 bases and 4 bases respectively, with 20 bases between them. The CDR3 DNA reads as TGTGCCAGCAGCATCCAGGGGGGCAGGATGGTAGAGACCCAGTACTTC. Protein product: CASSIQGGRMVETQYF.

The V and J genes are TRBV27 and TRBJ2-3; TRBD1 might be the D (5 bases). Germline loops: CDR1 MNHEY, CDR2 SMNVEV (reference sequence). The CDR3 sequence is 14 residues long. The V and J ends lost 2 bases and 5 bases respectively, with 11 bases between them. The CDR3 here is CASSLQRGRDTQYF. The CDR3 DNA is TGTGCCAGCAGTTTACAAAGGGGCAGAGATACGCAGTATTTT.

This clone was counted once. This chain uses TRBV6-6 with TRBJ2-7; D is possibly TRBD1 (6 bases). Germline lookup yields CDR1 MNHNY and CDR2 SVGAGI (reference sequence). CDR3 size: 14 residues. V shed 6 bases and J shed 3 bases, with 15 bases lying between them. The chain's CDR3 is CASSPTPTGYEQYF. CDR3 in DNA: TGTGCCAGCAGCCCGACCCCGACAGGCTACGAGCAGTACTTC.

This sequence joins TRBV29-1 and TRBJ2-1, with TRBD2 matching over 12 bases. The CDR3 extends over 16 amino acids. Germline CDR1 reads SQVTM; CDR2 reads ANQGSEA. V gave up 5 bases and J gave up 6 bases; unmatched junction bases: 11. In DNA, the CDR3 is TGCAGCGTTACTCCGCAACTAGCGGGGGGAGGCAATGAGCAGTTCTTC. The encoded protein is CSVTPQLAGGGNEQFF.

The chain is built from TRBV27 and TRBJ1-5, with 9 positions matching TRBD1. Unmatched junction bases numbered 3, after V lost 6 bases and J lost 6 bases. Germline loops: CDR1 MNHEY, CDR2 SMNVEV (reference sequence). The CDR3 contains 13 residues. This CDR3 reads CASSWTGVQPQHF. The CDR3, as DNA: TGTGCCAGCAGCTGGACAGGGGTTCAGCCCCAGCATTTT.

J is TRBJ1-2 and V is TRBV7-9; 8 nucleotides align to TRBD1. The CDR3 has 13 amino acids. The V segment lost 7 bases and the J segment 6 bases; nucleotides outside the gene matches: 7. Per germline, CDR1 SEHNR and CDR2 FQNEAQ (reference sequence). The CDR3 reads CASNSGGADGYTF. DNA of the CDR3: TGTGCCAGCAACTCAGGGGGCGCAGATGGCTACACCTTC.

This chain connects TRBV2 to TRBJ1-5; tentatively, D is TRBD1 (5 bases). V was shortened by 2 bases and J by 2 bases, with 7 bases between the two germline ends. CDR3 size: 14 residues. CDR1 and CDR2 from the germline V gene are SNHLY and FYNNEI. CDR3 coding DNA: TGTGCCAGCAGTGAAATAGGGGGCAATCAGCCCCAGCATTTT. Translating gives CASSEIGGNQPQHF.

This clone was seen a handful of times. The V call is TRBV7-9, the J call TRBJ2-3; D is perhaps TRBD2 (6 bases). Trimming shortened V by 5 bases and J by 8 bases, and 14 bases separated the two germline ends. This CDR3 spans 13 amino acids. The germline gives CDR1 SEHNR, CDR2 FQNEAQ (reference sequence). CDR3 bases: TGTGCCAGCAGCGACACAGATAGCGGTACGCAGTATTTT. It is translated as CASSDTDSGTQYF.